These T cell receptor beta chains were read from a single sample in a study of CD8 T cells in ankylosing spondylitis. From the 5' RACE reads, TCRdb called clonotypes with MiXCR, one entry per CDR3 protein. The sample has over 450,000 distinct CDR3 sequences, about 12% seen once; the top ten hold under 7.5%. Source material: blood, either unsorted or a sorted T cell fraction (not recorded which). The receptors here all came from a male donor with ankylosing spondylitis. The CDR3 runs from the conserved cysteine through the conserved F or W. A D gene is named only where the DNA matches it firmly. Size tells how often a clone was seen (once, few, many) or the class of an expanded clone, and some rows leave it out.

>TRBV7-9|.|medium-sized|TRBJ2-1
TGTGCCAGCAGCTTAACCCTCGGGACCTACAATGAGCAGTTCTTC
CASSLTLGTYNEQFF
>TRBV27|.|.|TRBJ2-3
TGTGCCAGCAGTTTATTTGGGGACTCTGCCAGCACAGATACGCAGTATTTT
CASSLFGDSASTDTQYF
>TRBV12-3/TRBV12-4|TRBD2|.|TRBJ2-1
TGTGCCAGCACCTGGACTAGCGGGATATTGTCCTACAATGAGCAGTTCTTC
CASTWTSGILSYNEQFF
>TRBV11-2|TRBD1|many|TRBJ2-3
TGTGCCAGCAGCTTAAGGGGGCAGTCAGATACGCAGTATTTT
CASSLRGQSDTQYF
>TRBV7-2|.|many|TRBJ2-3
TGTGCCAGCAGCTTAGGGCCTGGGGGCACAGATACGCAGTATTTT
CASSLGPGGTDTQYF
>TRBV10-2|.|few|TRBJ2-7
TGCGCCAGCACCCCGACACCTTCGTGGGAGCAGTACTTC
CASTPTPSWEQYF
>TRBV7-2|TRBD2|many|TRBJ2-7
TGTGCCAGCAGACTAGCGGGAGTCTACGAGCAGTACTTC
CASRLAGVYEQYF
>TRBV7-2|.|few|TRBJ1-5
TGTGCCAGCAGCGCGCGACAGAGCAATCAGCCCCAGCATTTT
CASSARQSNQPQHF
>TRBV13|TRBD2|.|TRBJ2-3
TGTGCCAGCATCCGAAGGCTTAGCGGGATCAACCCAGATACGCAGTATTTT
CASIRRLSGINPDTQYF
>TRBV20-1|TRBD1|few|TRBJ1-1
TGCAGTGCTAGACCCGGGACAGGGATCACTGAAGCTTTCTTT
CSARPGTGITEAFF
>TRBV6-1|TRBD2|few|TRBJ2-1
TGTGCCAGTTCCAGACTAGCGGGAGGGAATGAGCAGTTCTTC
CASSRLAGGNEQFF
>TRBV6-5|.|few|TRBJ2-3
TGTGCCAGCAGTTACGGTTTGCTTTCGGCAGATACGCAGTATTTT
CASSYGLLSADTQYF
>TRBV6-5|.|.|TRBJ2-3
TGTGCCAGCAGTTACTCGATGGGGACGGATACGCAGTATTTT
CASSYSMGTDTQYF
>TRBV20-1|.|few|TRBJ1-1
TGCAGTGCTTCGGGCGCCCCGGGAGCTTTCTTT
CSASGAPGAFF
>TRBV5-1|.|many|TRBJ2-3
TGCGCCAGCAGCTTGTCTGGAAGGGAAGATACGCAGTATTTT
CASSLSGREDTQYF
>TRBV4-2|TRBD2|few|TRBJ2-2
TGTGCCAGCAGCCAAGACGGGCTAGCGGGAAGAGTCACCGGGGAGCTGTTTTTT
CASSQDGLAGRVTGELFF
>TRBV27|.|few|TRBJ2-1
TGTGCCAGCAGTTTTTTCCGTGGGGGGGCGGGTGAGCAGTTCTTC
CASSFFRGGAGEQFF
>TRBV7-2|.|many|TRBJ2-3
TGTGCCAGCAGCTTAGAAGGTAGCGTCACAGATACGCAGTATTTT
CASSLEGSVTDTQYF
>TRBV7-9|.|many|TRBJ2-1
TGTGCCAGCAGCTTAGCGCTTAGGGCCCGGTTCTTC
CASSLALRARFF
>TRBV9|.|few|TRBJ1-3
TGTGCCAGCAGCGTAAGTTCCGGACCGCCAGACACCATATATTTT
CASSVSSGPPDTIYF
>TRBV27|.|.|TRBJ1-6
TGTGCCAGCAAAAAGTTCCACAGGGTGTTGAATTCACCCCTCCACTTT
CASKKFHRVLNSPLHF
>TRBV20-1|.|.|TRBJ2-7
TGCAGTGCTAGCTACTTTGGGTACGAGCAGTACTTC
CSASYFGYEQYF
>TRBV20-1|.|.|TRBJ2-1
TGCAGTGCTAGAGATGTGATCTACAATGAGCAGTTCTTC
CSARDVIYNEQFF
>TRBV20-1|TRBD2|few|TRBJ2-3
TGCAGTCCTCCCGGTAGCGGGACCCCCTCGGCCGATACGCAGTATTTT
CSPPGSGTPSADTQYF
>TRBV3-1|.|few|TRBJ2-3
TGTGCCAGCAGCTTCGCGGGACAAGAGGTGACAGATACGCAGTATTTT
CASSFAGQEVTDTQYF
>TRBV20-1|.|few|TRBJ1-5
TGCAGTGCTAGAGAAGGCCCGGGACAGCCCCAGCATTTT
CSAREGPGQPQHF
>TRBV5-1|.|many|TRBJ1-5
TGCGCCAGCAGCTCAGGGTTAGATCAGCCCCAGCATTTT
CASSSGLDQPQHF
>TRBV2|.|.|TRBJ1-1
TGTGCCAGCACCGAATCCCACGGATCGATAACTTTCTTT
CASTESHGSITFF
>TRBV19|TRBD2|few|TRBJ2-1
TGTGCCAGTAGTCAACCAGGGACTAGCATCTTCGATGAGCAGTTCTTC
CASSQPGTSIFDEQFF
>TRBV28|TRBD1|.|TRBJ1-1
TGTGCCAGCAGTCCGGGACAGGGGAGCACTGAAGCTTTCTTT
CASSPGQGSTEAFF
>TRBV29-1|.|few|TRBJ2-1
TGCAGCGTTGAGGGGGGAAGCCGGAATGAGCAGTTCTTC
CSVEGGSRNEQFF
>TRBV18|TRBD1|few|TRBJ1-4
TGTGCCAGCTCACCAGCCGGGACAGTTAATGAAAAACTGTTTTTT
CASSPAGTVNEKLFF